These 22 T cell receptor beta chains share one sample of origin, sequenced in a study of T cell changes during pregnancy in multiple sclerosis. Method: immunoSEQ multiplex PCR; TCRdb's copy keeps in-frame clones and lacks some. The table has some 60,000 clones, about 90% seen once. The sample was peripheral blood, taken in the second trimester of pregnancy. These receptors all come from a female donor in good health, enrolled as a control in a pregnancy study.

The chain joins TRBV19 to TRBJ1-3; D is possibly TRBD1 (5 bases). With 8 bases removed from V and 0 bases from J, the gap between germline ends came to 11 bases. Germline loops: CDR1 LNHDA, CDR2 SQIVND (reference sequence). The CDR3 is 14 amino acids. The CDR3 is CASCFQGSGNTIYF. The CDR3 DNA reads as TGTGCCAGTTGTTTTCAGGGCTCTGGAAACACCATATATTTT.

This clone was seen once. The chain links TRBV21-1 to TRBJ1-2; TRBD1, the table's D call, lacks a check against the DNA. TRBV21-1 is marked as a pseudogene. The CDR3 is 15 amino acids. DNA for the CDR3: TGTGCCAGCAGCAAAAAGAGGACAGTTCCCTATGGCTACACCTTC. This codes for CASSKKRTVPYGYTF.

The CDR3 is CASSPYAETQYF. CDR3 in DNA: TGTGCCAGCAGCCCCTATGCGGAGACCCAGTACTTC. The genes are TRBV7-2 and TRBJ2-5; D is unclear. The CDR3 sequence is 12 residues long. Trimming stripped 5 bases from V and 5 bases from J, with 9 bases between. Germline CDR1 is SGHTA and CDR2 is FQGNSA.

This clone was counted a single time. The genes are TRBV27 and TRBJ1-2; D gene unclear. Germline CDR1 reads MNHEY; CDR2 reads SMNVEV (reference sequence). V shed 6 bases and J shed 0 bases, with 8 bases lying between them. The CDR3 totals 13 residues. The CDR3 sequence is CASRNSANYGYTF. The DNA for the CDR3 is TGTGCCAGCAGGAATTCGGCTAACTATGGCTACACCTTC.

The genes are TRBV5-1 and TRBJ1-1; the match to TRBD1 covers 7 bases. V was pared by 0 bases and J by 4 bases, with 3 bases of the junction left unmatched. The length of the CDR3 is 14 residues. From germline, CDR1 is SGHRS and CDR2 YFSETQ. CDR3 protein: CASSLVQGGTEAFF. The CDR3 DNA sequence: TGCGCCAGCAGCTTGGTCCAGGGGGGCACTGAAGCTTTCTTT.

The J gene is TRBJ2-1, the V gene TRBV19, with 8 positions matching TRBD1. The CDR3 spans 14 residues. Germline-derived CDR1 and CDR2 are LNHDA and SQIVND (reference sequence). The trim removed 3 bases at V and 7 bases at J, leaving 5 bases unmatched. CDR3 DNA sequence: TGTGCCAGTAGTATTGACAGGGGTAGGAATGAGCAGTTCTTC. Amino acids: CASSIDRGRNEQFF.

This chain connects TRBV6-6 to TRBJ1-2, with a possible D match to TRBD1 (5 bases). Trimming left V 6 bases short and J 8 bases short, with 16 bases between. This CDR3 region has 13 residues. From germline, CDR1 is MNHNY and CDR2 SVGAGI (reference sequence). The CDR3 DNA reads TGTGCCAGCAGCTGGGGCGGGGTTTGGGGCTACACCTTC. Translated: CASSWGGVWGYTF.

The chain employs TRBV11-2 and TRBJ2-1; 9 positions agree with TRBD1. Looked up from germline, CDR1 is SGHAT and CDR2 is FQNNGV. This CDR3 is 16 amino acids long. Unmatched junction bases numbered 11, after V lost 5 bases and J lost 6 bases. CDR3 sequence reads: CASSRTGTGISNEQFF. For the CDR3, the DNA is TGTGCCAGCAGCCGAACCGGGACAGGGATCAGCAATGAGCAGTTCTTC. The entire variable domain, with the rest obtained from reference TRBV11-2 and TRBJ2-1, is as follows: EAGVAQSPRYKIIEKRQSVAFWCNPISGHATLYWYQQILGQGPKLLIQFQNNGVVDDSQLPKDRFSAERLKGVDSTLKIQPAKLEDSAVYLCASSRTGTGISNEQFFGPGTRLTVL.

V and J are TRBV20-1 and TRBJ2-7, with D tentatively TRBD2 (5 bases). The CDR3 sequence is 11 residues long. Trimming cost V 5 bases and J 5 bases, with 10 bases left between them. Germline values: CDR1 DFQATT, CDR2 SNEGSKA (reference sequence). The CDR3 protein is CSAAPGDEQYF. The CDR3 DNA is TGCAGTGCTGCCCCCGGGGACGAGCAGTACTTC.

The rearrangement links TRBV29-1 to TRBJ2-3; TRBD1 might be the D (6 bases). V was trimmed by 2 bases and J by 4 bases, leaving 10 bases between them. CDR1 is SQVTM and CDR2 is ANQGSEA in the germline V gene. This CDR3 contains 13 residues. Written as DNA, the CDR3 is TGCAGCGTTGAACACAGGGTATCAGATACGCAGTATTTT. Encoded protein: CSVEHRVSDTQYF.

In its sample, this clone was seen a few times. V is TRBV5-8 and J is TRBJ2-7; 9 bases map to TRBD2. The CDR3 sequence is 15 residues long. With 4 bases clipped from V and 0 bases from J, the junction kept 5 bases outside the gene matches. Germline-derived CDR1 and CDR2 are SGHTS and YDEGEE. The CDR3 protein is CASSQETSGSYEQYF. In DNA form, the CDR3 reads TGTGCCAGCAGCCAAGAGACTAGCGGCTCCTACGAGCAGTACTTC.

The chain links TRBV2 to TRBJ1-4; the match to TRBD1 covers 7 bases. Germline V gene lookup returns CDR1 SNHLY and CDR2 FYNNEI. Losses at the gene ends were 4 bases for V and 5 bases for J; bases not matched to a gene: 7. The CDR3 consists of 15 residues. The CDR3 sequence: CASSVRGQTNEKLFF. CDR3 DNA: TGTGCCAGCAGTGTTCGGGGACAGACCAATGAAAAACTGTTTTTT. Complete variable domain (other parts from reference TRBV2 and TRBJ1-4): EPEVTQTPSHQVTQMGQEVILRCVPISNHLYFYWYRQILGQKVEFLVSFYNNEISEKSEIFDDQFSVERPDGSNFTLKIRSTKLEDSAMYFCASSVRGQTNEKLFFGSGTQLSVL.

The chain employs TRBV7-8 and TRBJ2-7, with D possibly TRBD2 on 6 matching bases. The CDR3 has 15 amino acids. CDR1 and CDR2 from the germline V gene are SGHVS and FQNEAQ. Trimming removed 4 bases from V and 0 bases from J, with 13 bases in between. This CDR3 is CASSSSRGTSYEQYF. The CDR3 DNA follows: TGTGCCAGCAGCTCCTCCCGGGGGACCTCCTACGAGCAGTACTTC.

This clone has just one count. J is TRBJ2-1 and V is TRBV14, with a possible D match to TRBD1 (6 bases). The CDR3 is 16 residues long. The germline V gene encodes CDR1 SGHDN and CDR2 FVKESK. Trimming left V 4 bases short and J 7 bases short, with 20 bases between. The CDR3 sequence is CASSLGVRDKWNEQFF. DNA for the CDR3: TGTGCCAGCAGCCTAGGGGTTAGGGACAAATGGAATGAGCAGTTCTTC.

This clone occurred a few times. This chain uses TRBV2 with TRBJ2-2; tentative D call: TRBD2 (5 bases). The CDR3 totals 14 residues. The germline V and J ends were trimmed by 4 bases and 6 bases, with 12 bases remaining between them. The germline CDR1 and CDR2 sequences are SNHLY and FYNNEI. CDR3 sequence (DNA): TGTGCCAGCAGTGTAGGTCTAGCAGCCGGGGAGCTGTTTTTT. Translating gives CASSVGLAAGELFF.

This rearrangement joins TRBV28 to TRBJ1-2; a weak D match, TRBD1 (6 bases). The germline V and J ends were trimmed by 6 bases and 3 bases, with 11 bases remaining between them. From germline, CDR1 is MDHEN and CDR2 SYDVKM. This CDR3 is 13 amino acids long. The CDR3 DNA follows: TGTGCCAGCAGACCGGGACAACACTATGGCTACACCTTC. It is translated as CASRPGQHYGYTF.

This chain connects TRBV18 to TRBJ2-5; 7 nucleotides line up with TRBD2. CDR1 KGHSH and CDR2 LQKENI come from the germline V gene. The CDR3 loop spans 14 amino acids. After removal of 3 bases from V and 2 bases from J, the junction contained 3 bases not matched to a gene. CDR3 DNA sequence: TGTGCCAGCTCACCTAGCGGGCTGCAAGAGACCCAGTACTTC. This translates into CASSPSGLQETQYF. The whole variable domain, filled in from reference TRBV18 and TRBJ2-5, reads NAGVMQNPRHLVRRRGQEARLRCSPMKGHSHVYWYRQLPEEGLKFMVYLQKENIIDESGMPKERFSAEFPKEGPSILRIQQVVRGDSAAYFCASSPSGLQETQYFGPGTRLLVL.

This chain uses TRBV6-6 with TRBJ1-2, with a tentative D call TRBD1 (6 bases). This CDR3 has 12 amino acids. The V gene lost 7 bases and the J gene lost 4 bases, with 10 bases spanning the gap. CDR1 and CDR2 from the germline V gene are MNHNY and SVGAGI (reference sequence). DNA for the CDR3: TGTGCCAGCACCGACAGGTTCTATGGCTACACCTTC. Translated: CASTDRFYGYTF.

The CDR3 spells CASSLQGGNGYEQYF. CDR3 DNA sequence: TGTGCCAGCAGTTTACAGGGCGGGAATGGTTACGAGCAGTACTTC. The genes are TRBV27 and TRBJ2-7; D is perhaps TRBD2 (6 bases). This CDR3 region has 15 residues. Per the germline V gene, CDR1 is MNHEY and CDR2 is SMNVEV (reference sequence). The germline V and J ends were trimmed by 2 bases and 4 bases, with 15 bases remaining between them.

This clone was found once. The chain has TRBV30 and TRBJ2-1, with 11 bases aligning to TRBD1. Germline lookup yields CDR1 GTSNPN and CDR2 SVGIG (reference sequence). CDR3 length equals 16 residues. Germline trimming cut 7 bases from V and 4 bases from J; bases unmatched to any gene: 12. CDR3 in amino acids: CAYDPGQGALYNEQFF. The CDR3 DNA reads TGTGCCTATGACCCCGGACAGGGGGCGTTGTACAATGAGCAGTTCTTC.

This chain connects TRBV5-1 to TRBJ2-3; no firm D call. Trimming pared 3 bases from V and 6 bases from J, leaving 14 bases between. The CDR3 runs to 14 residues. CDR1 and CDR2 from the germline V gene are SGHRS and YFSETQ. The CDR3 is CASSSRQPSDTQYF. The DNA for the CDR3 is TGCGCCAGCAGCTCCCGACAACCCTCCGATACGCAGTATTTT.

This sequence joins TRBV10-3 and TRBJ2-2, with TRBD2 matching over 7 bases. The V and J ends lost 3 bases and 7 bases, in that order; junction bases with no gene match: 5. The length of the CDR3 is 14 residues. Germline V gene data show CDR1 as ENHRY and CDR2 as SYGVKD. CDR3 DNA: TGTGCCATCAGTGATGGCGGGAGTATCGGGGAGCTGTTTTTT. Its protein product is CAISDGGSIGELFF.